This T cell receptor beta chain emerged from a study of T-cell reconstitution after alpha-beta-depleted transplantation in children. Unique molecular identifiers were used in preparing the TCRbeta library. TCRdb independently ran MiXCR on the PCR reads; one entry per CDR3 protein. The table shows about 410,000 distinct CDR3 sequences, with around 21% occurring only once. The CDR3 has 15 residues. V lost 7 bases, J lost 6 bases, and 19 bases lay in between. The starting material was PBMCs from the stem cell graft donor, obtained from the stem cell graft. The sequence came from a human donor who donated a stem cell graft to a child with acute myeloid leukemia. This chain links TRBV12-3 or TRBV12-4 with TRBJ1-5; D is undetermined. The CDR3 loop is CASTLGSSVGQPQHF. The CDR3 bases are TGTGCCAGCACCCTAGGGTCCAGTGTGGGTCAGCCCCAGCATTTT.